The table lists the clone carrying this T cell receptor (beta chain) with many counts. Its specificity is not known. This entry is derived from a study of response to subunit inactivated influenza vaccine. Study-level results: The authors proposed limited new T cell recruitment per seasonal influenza vaccination.

The CDR3 consists of 14 residues. Germline values: CDR1 SEHNR, CDR2 FQNEAQ (reference sequence). The V gene lost 6 bases and the J gene lost 2 bases, with 13 bases spanning the gap. TCRdb reprocessed the RT-PCR reads with MiXCR, giving one entry per CDR3 protein. The sample lists roughly 570,000 distinct CDR3 sequences, approximately 14% occurring once. The J gene is TRBJ1-2, the V gene TRBV7-9; no clear D. The starting material was PBMCs from blood, obtained 11 to 12 days after vaccination. The receptor's source is a man between 45 and 60 years old who received an inactivated influenza vaccine. For the CDR3, the DNA is TGTGCCAGCAGTTTCGGCGGACCAAACTATGGCTACACCTTC. Its translation is CASSFGGPNYGYTF.